One sample yielded the 22 T cell receptor beta chains listed below, sequenced in a study of beta chain features in type 1 diabetes (dated by TCRdb to the late 2010s). Library construction relied on the immunoSEQ multiplex PCR assay. The entire amount of isolated RNA was reverse transcribed using the High Capacity cDNA Reverse Transcription Kit, so the sequenced TCRB transcripts were expressed ones. This is the immuneACCESS table as TCRdb keeps it, with only in-frame sequences that have V and J called. A part of the clones is gone; compared with another copy, unresolved V genes explain less than half, and the rest is unexplained. The sample includes 900,000 or so clones, with under 20% observed a single time. The ten most abundant clones make up 0.023% of the sample. Sequencing input: naive CD4+ T cells from blood. What this sample's cell subset or site label stands for: true naive CD4+ T cells. Receptors originate from a woman aged 18 to 35 in good health.

This chain joins TRBV27 and TRBJ1-1; 7 nucleotides line up with TRBD1. Unmatched junction bases numbered 12, after V lost 5 bases and J lost 6 bases. The CDR3 sequence is 15 residues long. The germline gives CDR1 MNHEY, CDR2 SMNVEV (reference sequence). The CDR3 sequence: CASSTRGGGLAEAFF. The CDR3 DNA is TGTGCCAGCAGTACCCGGGGAGGGGGCTTGGCTGAAGCTTTCTTT.

This chain uses TRBV28 with TRBJ2-7, with 15 bases lining up with TRBD2. The CDR3 sequence is 17 residues long. The V and J ends lost 6 bases and 1 base, in that order; junction bases with no gene match: 7. From germline, CDR1 is MDHEN and CDR2 SYDVKM. The CDR3 nucleotides read TGTGCCAGCAGAGGACTAGCGGGAGGGCCAGGGTCCTACGAGCAGTACTTC. It translates to CASRGLAGGPGSYEQYF. Together with reference TRBV28 and TRBJ2-7, the CDR3 gives the full variable domain: DVKVTQSSRYLVKRTGEKVFLECVQDMDHENMFWYRQDPGLGLRLIYFSYDVKMKEKGDIPEGYSVSREKKERFSLILESASTNQTSMYLCASRGLAGGPGSYEQYFGPGTRLTVT.

The chain carries TRBV5-1 and TRBJ1-4; D possibly corresponds to TRBD1 (6 bases). The CDR3 sequence is 14 residues long. V was clipped by 4 bases and J by 6 bases, with 13 bases between them. From germline, CDR1 is SGHRS and CDR2 YFSETQ. The CDR3 region is CASSLGGADEKLFF. The CDR3 nucleotides read TGCGCCAGCAGCCTTGGGGGCGCCGATGAAAAACTGTTTTTT. Filled out from reference TRBV5-1 and TRBJ1-4, the complete variable domain reads KAGVTQTPRYLIKTRGQQVTLSCSPISGHRSVSWYQQTPGQGLQFLFEYFSETQRNKGNFPGRFSGRQFSNSRSEMNVSTLELGDSALYLCASSLGGADEKLFFGSGTQLSVL.

The chain joins TRBV28 to TRBJ1-1, with TRBD1 matching 7 bases. Germline V lookup: CDR1 MDHEN, CDR2 SYDVKM. This CDR3 region has 14 residues. V was clipped by 8 bases and J by 6 bases; unmatched bases: 12. CDR3 protein: CASGRDSTRAEAFF. CDR3 coding DNA: TGTGCCAGCGGGAGGGACAGCACTCGGGCTGAAGCTTTCTTT.

V gene TRBV19 combines with J gene TRBJ2-6, with 8 nucleotides matching TRBD2. J gave up 0 bases and V 9 bases, and 7 bases lay outside the gene matches. CDR1 and CDR2 (germline): LNHDA, SQIVND (reference sequence). This CDR3 has 16 residues. The CDR3 sequence is CASQRGIVSGANVLTF. CDR3 nucleotides: TGTGCCAGCCAGCGGGGGATCGTCTCTGGGGCCAACGTCCTGACTTTC.

This clone has a handful of counts. The rearrangement links TRBV5-4 to TRBJ2-7; 8 nucleotides align to TRBD2. Germline V gene sequence: CDR1 SGHNT, CDR2 YYREEE (reference sequence). Unmatched junction bases numbered 10, after V lost 3 bases and J lost 2 bases. The CDR3 totals 16 residues. The CDR3 loop is CASSSKREFRAYEQYF. For the CDR3, the DNA is TGTGCCAGCAGCTCCAAGCGGGAGTTTAGGGCCTACGAGCAGTACTTC.

In nucleotides, the CDR3 is TGTGCCAGCAGCTTAGTGGGACAGGGGGCAAGGCAGCCCCAGCATTTT. Amino acid sequence: CASSLVGQGARQPQHF. The chain joins TRBV7-8 to TRBJ1-5; 12 bases agree with TRBD1. The CDR3 has 16 amino acids. CDR1 is SGHVS and CDR2 is FQNEAQ in the germline V gene. Trimming removed 1 base from V and 7 bases from J; junction bases left unmatched: 5.

The chain recombines TRBV5-1 with TRBJ2-3; TRBD1 aligns across 10 bases. The J segment lost 4 bases and the V segment lost 4 bases, leaving 9 bases of the junction unmatched. This CDR3 spans 16 amino acids. CDR1 and CDR2 from the germline V gene are SGHRS and YFSETQ. The CDR3 nucleotides read TGCGCCAGCAGCCTAAATCCGGGACAGGGGTCAGATACGCAGTATTTT. Amino acids: CASSLNPGQGSDTQYF.

The chain employs TRBV6-1 and TRBJ2-7; 8 nucleotides line up with TRBD2. Germline CDR1 is MNHNS and CDR2 is SASEGT. V shed 3 bases and J 0 bases; nucleotides not matched to a gene: 7. The CDR3 is 16 residues long. As DNA, the CDR3 is TGTGCCAGCAGTGAGGGAGCGGGAGATTTCTCCTACGAGCAGTACTTC. It specifies CASSEGAGDFSYEQYF.

As to this clone: Relative to the germline gene, one junction end is altered; a read error may explain this. The chain links TRBV2 to TRBJ1-3, with unresolved D. Germline CDR1 reads SNHLY; CDR2 reads FYNNEI. CDR3 length equals 11 residues. The CDR3 sequence is CASSEGSTIYF. The CDR3 DNA follows: TGTGCCAGCAGTGAAGGAAGCACCATATATTTT. The complete variable domain, with remaining parts taken from reference TRBV2 and TRBJ1-3, reads EPEVTQTPSHQVTQMGQEVILRCVPISNHLYFYWYRQILGQKVEFLVSFYNNEISEKSEIFDDQFSVERPDGSNFTLKIRSTKLEDSAMYFCASSEGSTIYFGEGSWLTVV.

The chain has TRBV29-1 and TRBJ2-1; D unclear. Germline V gene lookup returns CDR1 SQVTM and CDR2 ANQGSEA. The CDR3 length is 14 residues. The ends were cut back, 2 bases at V and 7 bases at J, with 15 bases in the middle. CDR3 in amino acids: CSVEQPRARNEQFF. In nucleotides, the CDR3 is TGCAGCGTTGAACAACCACGGGCTAGAAATGAGCAGTTCTTC.

The CDR3 protein is CASSSAWTQYF. The CDR3 DNA follows: TGTGCCAGCAGCAGTGCGTGGACCCAGTACTTC. The chain is built from TRBV11-2 and TRBJ2-5; D remains unclear. There are 11 residues in the CDR3. Germline V lookup: CDR1 SGHAT, CDR2 FQNNGV. Between the trimmed V and J ends, which lost 5 bases and 7 bases, there was a span of 8 bases.

The genes are TRBV7-9 and TRBJ2-7; D might be TRBD1 or TRBD2, each matching 5 bases. V gave up 1 base and J gave up 2 bases, with 18 bases separating them. The CDR3 totals 17 residues. Germline V lookup: CDR1 SEHNR, CDR2 FQNEAQ (reference sequence). The CDR3 loop is CASSLGHLRGEAYEQYF. The CDR3 nucleotides are TGTGCCAGCAGCTTAGGACACCTCAGAGGGGAAGCCTACGAGCAGTACTTC.

This clone was seen only a few times. In the same sample, other DNA sequences code for this CDR3. The V gene is TRBV7-9, the J gene TRBJ1-2; 7 nucleotides line up with TRBD1. CDR3 length: 12 residues. Losses at the gene ends were 5 bases for V and 6 bases for J; bases not matched to a gene: 3. Germline assignment: CDR1 SEHNR and CDR2 FQNEAQ (reference sequence). The CDR3: CASSRTGDGYTF. The CDR3 bases are TGTGCCAGCAGCCGCACAGGGGATGGCTACACCTTC.

This chain uses TRBV4-3 with TRBJ2-3; a possible D gene is TRBD1 (7 bases). The germline V gene has CDR1 LGHNA and CDR2 YSLEER. The CDR3 consists of 14 residues. V lost 1 base and J lost 5, with 10 bases in between. In DNA, the CDR3 is TGCGCCAGCAGCCAAGCAGGGGGAGGAGATACGCAGTATTTT. It encodes CASSQAGGGDTQYF.

The chain uses TRBV15 and TRBJ2-5; 7 bases line up with TRBD1. Looked up from germline, CDR1 is LNHNV and CDR2 is YYDKDF (reference sequence). The junction had 11 bases not matched to a gene; V was cut back by 4 bases and J by 0 bases. The CDR3 consists of 17 residues. This chain's CDR3 is CATSKTLRQGNQETQYF. The CDR3 DNA is TGTGCCACCAGCAAGACCTTAAGACAGGGTAACCAAGAGACCCAGTACTTC.

The rearrangement links TRBV7-9 to TRBJ2-7; D is possibly TRBD1 (5 bases). There are 14 residues in the CDR3. In germline, CDR1 is SEHNR, CDR2 FQNEAQ (reference sequence). V was clipped by 5 bases and J by 2 bases, with 13 bases between them. This CDR3 is CASSTNPDTYEQYF. The CDR3, as DNA: TGTGCCAGCAGCACCAACCCGGACACCTACGAGCAGTACTTC.

In this sample, this clone turned up a few times. The rearrangement links TRBV7-9 to TRBJ1-1; D may be TRBD1 (6 bases). V was pared by 1 base and J by 6 bases, with 12 bases between. The germline gives CDR1 SEHNR, CDR2 FQNEAQ (reference sequence). CDR3 size: 14 residues. This CDR3 reads CASSLDRASAEAFF. The DNA for the CDR3 is TGTGCCAGCAGCTTAGACAGGGCAAGCGCTGAAGCTTTCTTT.

This clone was seen more than once but under ten times. The rearrangement uses TRBV4-3 and TRBJ2-5; D perhaps matches TRBD2 (6 bases). Trimming pared 4 bases from V and 5 bases from J, leaving 26 bases between. The CDR3 contains 18 residues. Per the germline V gene, CDR1 is LGHNA and CDR2 is YSLEER. The DNA for the CDR3 is TGCGCCAGCAGCCGGCGTTATTATATGGCCGGCGGGGTTGAGACCCAGTACTTC. Translation gives CASSRRYYMAGGVETQYF.

The V call is TRBV5-6, the J call TRBJ2-7; D is ambiguous. Per the germline V gene, CDR1 is SGHDT and CDR2 is YYEEEE. There are 15 residues in the CDR3. The V end was cut by 4 bases, the J end by 1 base, with 15 bases between. The CDR3 sequence: CASSMWIGISYEQYF. CDR3 sequence (DNA): TGTGCCAGCAGCATGTGGATAGGGATTTCCTACGAGCAGTACTTC.

V and J are TRBV28 and TRBJ1-2; D uncertain. Trimming removed 5 bases from V and 2 bases from J, with 12 bases in between. CDR3 length: 14 residues. CDR1 and CDR2 from the germline V gene are MDHEN and SYDVKM. DNA for the CDR3: TGTGCCAGCAGTCCCGGTAGAGGGAACTATGGCTACACCTTC. This gives the protein CASSPGRGNYGYTF.

The rearrangement links TRBV7-9 to TRBJ2-4, with a weak D call TRBD2 (5 bases). Germline CDR1 and CDR2: SEHNR and FQNEAQ (reference sequence). Trimming took off 0 bases at V and 7 bases at J, with 10 bases between the two ends. The CDR3 contains 14 residues. The CDR3 nucleotides read TGTGCCAGCAGCTTAGCGGGAGTGGGGAACATTCAGTACTTC. Protein product: CASSLAGVGNIQYF.